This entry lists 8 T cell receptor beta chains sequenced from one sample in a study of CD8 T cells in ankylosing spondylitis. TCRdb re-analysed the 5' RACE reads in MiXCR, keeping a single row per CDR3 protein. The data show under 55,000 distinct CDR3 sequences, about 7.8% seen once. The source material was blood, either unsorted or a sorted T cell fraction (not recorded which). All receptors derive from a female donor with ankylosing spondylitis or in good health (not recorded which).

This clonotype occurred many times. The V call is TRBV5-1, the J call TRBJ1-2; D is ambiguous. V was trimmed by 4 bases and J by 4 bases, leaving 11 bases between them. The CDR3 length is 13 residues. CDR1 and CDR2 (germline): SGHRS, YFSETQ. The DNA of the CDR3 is TGCGCCAGCAGCGGAGGGTCAGGCTATGGCTACACCTTC. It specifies CASSGGSGYGYTF.

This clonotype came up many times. CDR3 DNA: TGTGCCAGCAGCGGTAGCCTTCAAGAGACCCAGTACTTC. Translating it yields CASSGSLQETQYF. The genes are TRBV9 and TRBJ2-5; no reliable D call. CDR3 length equals 13 residues. Trimming stripped 3 bases from V and 2 bases from J, with 8 bases between. Per germline, CDR1 SGDLS and CDR2 YYNGEE.

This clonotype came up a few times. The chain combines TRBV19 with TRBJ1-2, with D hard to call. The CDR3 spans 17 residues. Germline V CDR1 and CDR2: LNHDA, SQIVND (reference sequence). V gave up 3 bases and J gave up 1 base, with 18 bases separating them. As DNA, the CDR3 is TGTGCCAGTAGTATTCAATCCGGACGGCGCATTAACTATGGCTACACCTTC. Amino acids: CASSIQSGRRINYGYTF.

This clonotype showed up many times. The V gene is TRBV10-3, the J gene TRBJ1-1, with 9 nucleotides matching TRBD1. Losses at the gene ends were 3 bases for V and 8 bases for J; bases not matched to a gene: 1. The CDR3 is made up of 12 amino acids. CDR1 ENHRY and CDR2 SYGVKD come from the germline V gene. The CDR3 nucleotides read TGTGCCATCAGTGAAGGGACAGGGGAAGCTTTCTTT. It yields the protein CAISEGTGEAFF.

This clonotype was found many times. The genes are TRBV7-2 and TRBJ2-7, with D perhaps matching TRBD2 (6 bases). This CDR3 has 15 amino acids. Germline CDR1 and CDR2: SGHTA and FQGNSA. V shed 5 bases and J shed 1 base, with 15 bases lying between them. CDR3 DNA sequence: TGTGCCAGCAGCCTCGGAAGTAGCGGATCCTACGAGCAGTACTTC. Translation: CASSLGSSGSYEQYF.

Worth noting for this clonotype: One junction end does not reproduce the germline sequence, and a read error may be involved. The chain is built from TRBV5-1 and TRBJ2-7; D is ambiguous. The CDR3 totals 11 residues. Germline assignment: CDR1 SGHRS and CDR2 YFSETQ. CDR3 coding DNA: TGTGCCAGCAGCTTGTACGCAGAGCACTACTTC. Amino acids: CASSLYAEHYF.

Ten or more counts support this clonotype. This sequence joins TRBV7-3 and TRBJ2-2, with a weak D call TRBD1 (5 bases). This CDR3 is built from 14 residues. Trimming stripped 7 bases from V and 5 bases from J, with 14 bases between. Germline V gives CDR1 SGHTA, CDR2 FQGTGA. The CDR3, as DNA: TGTGCCAGCAAGCAGGGCGAAGGAACCGGGGAGCTGTTTTTT. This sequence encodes CASKQGEGTGELFF.

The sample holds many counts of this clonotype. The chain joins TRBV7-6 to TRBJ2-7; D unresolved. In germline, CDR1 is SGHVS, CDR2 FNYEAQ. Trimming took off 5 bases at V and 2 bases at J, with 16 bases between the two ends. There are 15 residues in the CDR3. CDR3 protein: CASSESNLEPYEQYF. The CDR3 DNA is TGTGCCAGCAGCGAGAGCAATCTTGAACCCTACGAGCAGTACTTC.